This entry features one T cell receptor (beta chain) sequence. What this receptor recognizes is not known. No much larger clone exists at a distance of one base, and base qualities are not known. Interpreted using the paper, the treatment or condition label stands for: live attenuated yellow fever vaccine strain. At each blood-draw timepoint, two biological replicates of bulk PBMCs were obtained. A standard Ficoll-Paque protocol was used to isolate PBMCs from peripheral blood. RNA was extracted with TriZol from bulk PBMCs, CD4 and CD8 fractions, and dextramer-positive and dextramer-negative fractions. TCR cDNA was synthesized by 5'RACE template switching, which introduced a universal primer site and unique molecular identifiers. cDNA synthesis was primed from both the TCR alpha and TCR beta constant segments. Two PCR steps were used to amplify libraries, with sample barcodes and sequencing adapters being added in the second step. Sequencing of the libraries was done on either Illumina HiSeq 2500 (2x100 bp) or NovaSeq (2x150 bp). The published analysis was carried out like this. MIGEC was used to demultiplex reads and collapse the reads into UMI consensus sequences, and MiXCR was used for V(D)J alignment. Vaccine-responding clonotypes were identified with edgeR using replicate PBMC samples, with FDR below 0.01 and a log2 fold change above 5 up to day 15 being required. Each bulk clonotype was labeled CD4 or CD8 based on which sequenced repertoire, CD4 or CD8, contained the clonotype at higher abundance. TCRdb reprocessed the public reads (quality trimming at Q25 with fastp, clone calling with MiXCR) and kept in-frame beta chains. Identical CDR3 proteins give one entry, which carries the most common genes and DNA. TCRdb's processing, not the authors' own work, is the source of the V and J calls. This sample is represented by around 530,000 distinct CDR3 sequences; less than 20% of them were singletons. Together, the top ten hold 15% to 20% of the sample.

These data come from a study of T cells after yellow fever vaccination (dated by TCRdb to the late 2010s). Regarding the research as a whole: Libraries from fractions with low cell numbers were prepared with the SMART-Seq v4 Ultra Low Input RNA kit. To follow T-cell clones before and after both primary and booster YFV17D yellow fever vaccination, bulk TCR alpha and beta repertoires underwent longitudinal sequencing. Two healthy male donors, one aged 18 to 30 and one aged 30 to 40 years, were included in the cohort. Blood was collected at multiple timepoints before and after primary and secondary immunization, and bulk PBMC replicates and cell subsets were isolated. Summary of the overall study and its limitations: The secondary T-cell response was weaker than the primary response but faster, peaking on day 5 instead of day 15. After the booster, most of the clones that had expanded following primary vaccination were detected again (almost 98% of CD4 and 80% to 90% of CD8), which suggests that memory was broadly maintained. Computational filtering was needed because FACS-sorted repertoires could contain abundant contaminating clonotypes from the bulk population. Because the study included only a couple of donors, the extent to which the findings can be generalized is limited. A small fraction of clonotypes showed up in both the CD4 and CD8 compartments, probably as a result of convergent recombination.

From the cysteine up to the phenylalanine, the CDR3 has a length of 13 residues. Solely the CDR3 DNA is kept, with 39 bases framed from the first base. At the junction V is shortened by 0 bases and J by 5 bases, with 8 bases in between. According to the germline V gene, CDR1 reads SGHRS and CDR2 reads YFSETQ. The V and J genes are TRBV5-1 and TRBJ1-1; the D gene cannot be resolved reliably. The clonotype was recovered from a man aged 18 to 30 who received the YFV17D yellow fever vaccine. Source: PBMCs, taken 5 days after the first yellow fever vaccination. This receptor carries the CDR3 CASSLADGTEAFF. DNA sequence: TGCGCCAGCAGCTTGGCCGACGGTACTGAAGCTTTCTTT.